Shown below are 21 T cell receptor beta chains from a single sample sequenced in a study of cytomegalovirus exposure and HLA in healthy donors. Data came from immunoSEQ multiplex PCR; TCRdb stores just in-frame clones and leaves some out. Of 60,000 to 75,000 clones detected, about 96% appear once; the ten largest clones hold approximately 0.91%. Sequenced sample: PBMCs. These receptors were taken from a man between 18 and 29 years old in good health and CMV-seronegative.

V usage is TRBV2 and J usage is TRBJ2-7; possible D gene TRBD1, 6 bases. Germline CDR1 and CDR2: SNHLY and FYNNEI. This CDR3 is built from 12 residues. With 7 bases removed from V and 3 bases from J, the gap between germline ends came to 10 bases. The CDR3 spells CASKGGYYEQYF. Written as DNA, the CDR3 is TGTGCCAGCAAAGGGGGATACTACGAGCAGTACTTC.

The chain has TRBV30 and TRBJ2-1; a weak D match, TRBD2 (6 bases). Germline V gene data show CDR1 as GTSNPN and CDR2 as SVGIG (reference sequence). The V gene lost 2 bases and the J gene lost 5 bases, with 10 bases spanning the gap. The CDR3 extends over 13 amino acids. The CDR3 DNA follows: TGTGCCTGGAGTATTAGCGGCGACAATGAGCAGTTCTTC. This gives the protein CAWSISGDNEQFF.

This clone came up once. The V call is TRBV7-9, the J call TRBJ2-3; 7 bases map to TRBD2. The CDR3 is 16 residues long. With V trimmed by 3 bases and J by 4 bases, 10 bases remained unmatched. Germline CDR1 is SEHNR and CDR2 is FQNEAQ (reference sequence). The CDR3 region is CASSLGIAGGSDTQYF. CDR3 nucleotide sequence: TGTGCCAGCAGCTTGGGAATAGCGGGTGGTTCAGATACGCAGTATTTT.

The chain is built from TRBV18 and TRBJ2-4, with no clear D. Per germline, CDR1 KGHSH and CDR2 LQKENI. The CDR3 loop spans 14 amino acids. V was shortened by 3 bases and J by 2 bases, with 8 bases between the two germline ends. The DNA for the CDR3 is TGTGCCAGCTCACCGCCTAGTACCAAAAACATTCAGTACTTC. It is translated as CASSPPSTKNIQYF.

About this clone itself: A junction boundary mismatches the germline segment, possibly from a read error. V is TRBV7-7 and J is TRBJ2-1, with D tentatively TRBD2 (5 bases). The V gene's germline CDR1 is SSHAT and CDR2 FNYEAQ (reference sequence). This CDR3 is built from 13 residues. This CDR3 is CASSRSPGNEQFF. CDR3 nucleotides: TGTGCTAGCAGCCGGAGCCCGGGAAATGAGCAGTTCTTC.

The chain uses TRBV7-8 and TRBJ1-1; D unclear. Germline-derived CDR1 and CDR2 are SGHVS and FQNEAQ. This CDR3 is 17 amino acids long. V was cut by 2 bases and J by 5 bases, with 21 bases left in between. This CDR3 reads CASSLSGVIGPGTEAFF. CDR3 nucleotides: TGTGCCAGCAGCTTAAGCGGGGTTATAGGGCCGGGGACTGAAGCTTTCTTT.

The CDR3: CASSPSSGSGYEQYF. The CDR3 DNA follows: TGTGCCAGCAGCCCCTCTAGCGGGAGCGGTTACGAGCAGTACTTC. J is TRBJ2-7 and V is TRBV7-2; 10 nucleotides align to TRBD2. V was pared by 5 bases and J by 4 bases, with 8 bases of the junction left unmatched. CDR1 and CDR2 from the germline V gene are SGHTA and FQGNSA. This CDR3 has 15 amino acids.

CDR3 sequence: CASSYGRSSYNEQFF. The DNA of the CDR3 is TGTGCCAGCAGTTACGGCCGGAGCTCCTACAATGAGCAGTTCTTC. This chain uses TRBV6-5 with TRBJ2-1; no definite D call. Germline V gene lookup returns CDR1 MNHEY and CDR2 SVGAGI. Trimming took 2 bases from V and 0 from J, leaving 8 bases between them. This CDR3 is 15 amino acids long.

The chain is built from TRBV5-1 and TRBJ2-2, with 7 bases that match TRBD1. The CDR3 has 13 residues. CDR1 and CDR2 (germline): SGHRS, YFSETQ. V was pared by 8 bases and J by 8 bases, with 9 bases of the junction left unmatched. The CDR3 loop reads CASRQGLTGELFF. The CDR3 bases are TGCGCCAGTAGACAGGGCTTGACAGGGGAGCTGTTTTTT.

The chain recombines TRBV5-1 with TRBJ2-3; 7 bases are a match to TRBD2. Germline V gene lookup returns CDR1 SGHRS and CDR2 YFSETQ. Germline trimming cut 4 bases from V and 0 bases from J; bases unmatched to any gene: 8. The CDR3 runs 16 residues. The CDR3 region has the DNA TGCGCCAGCAGCCCTGGTGAGGGAGGGAGCACAGATACGCAGTATTTT. Its protein is CASSPGEGGSTDTQYF.

This clone was detected only a few times. The chain carries TRBV6-5 and TRBJ1-4; a possible D gene is TRBD1 (5 bases). Germline V lookup: CDR1 MNHEY, CDR2 SVGAGI. The CDR3 sequence is 15 residues long. V lost 3 bases and J lost 11, with 19 bases in between. CDR3 in DNA: TGTGCCAGCAGTTATGTTACAGGCCGGGGGGGGAAACTGTTTTTT. Its translation: CASSYVTGRGGKLFF.

The chain combines TRBV6-5 with TRBJ2-7; D is possibly TRBD2 (5 bases). Per the germline V gene, CDR1 is MNHEY and CDR2 is SVGAGI. The CDR3 runs to 13 residues. V was trimmed by 4 bases and J by 3 bases, leaving 10 bases between them. The CDR3 sequence: CASSSNRGYEQYF. The CDR3 DNA follows: TGTGCCAGCAGTTCCAACCGGGGCTACGAGCAGTACTTC.

CDR3 bases: TGTGCCACCGGGACATCGAACACCGGGGAGCTGTTTTTT. The encoded protein is CATGTSNTGELFF. This sequence joins TRBV7-9 and TRBJ2-2; the D gene is possibly TRBD1 (6 bases). V was cut by 10 bases and J by 0 bases, with 9 bases left in between. This CDR3 comprises 13 residues. The germline V gene encodes CDR1 SEHNR and CDR2 FQNEAQ (reference sequence).

The CDR3 sequence is CASSLSRGLAGVTGELFF. The CDR3 nucleotides read TGTGCCAGCAGTTTATCCCGGGGACTAGCGGGGGTCACCGGGGAGCTGTTTTTT. The J gene is TRBJ2-2, the V gene TRBV28; 14 nucleotides line up with TRBD2. This CDR3 has 18 amino acids. V trimming: 1 base; J trimming: 4 bases; junction bases outside the gene matches: 5. The germline V gene encodes CDR1 MDHEN and CDR2 SYDVKM.

The V gene is TRBV28, the J gene TRBJ2-1, with TRBD2 matching 8 bases. Germline V CDR1 and CDR2: MDHEN, SYDVKM. The CDR3 has 14 amino acids. After removal of 5 bases from V and 4 bases from J, the junction contained 4 bases not matched to a gene. This chain's CDR3 is CASSLGLEYNEQFF. In nucleotides, the CDR3 is TGTGCCAGCAGTCTGGGACTAGAGTACAATGAGCAGTTCTTC.

V gene TRBV5-1 combines with J gene TRBJ1-1; D is perhaps TRBD1 (6 bases). The CDR3 has 15 residues. Per the germline V gene, CDR1 is SGHRS and CDR2 is YFSETQ. V lost 1 base, J lost 1 base, and 11 bases lay in between. The CDR3 loop is CASSLLRGPNTEAFF. CDR3 coding DNA: TGCGCCAGCAGCTTGTTGCGGGGGCCGAACACTGAAGCTTTCTTT.

This chain joins TRBV4-1 and TRBJ2-7; TRBD2 aligns across 13 bases. Germline V gives CDR1 MGHRA, CDR2 YSYEKL. V shed 5 bases and J 3 bases; nucleotides not matched to a gene: 7. This CDR3 spans 16 amino acids. The CDR3 region is CASSVQTSGRLYEQYF. The CDR3 region has the DNA TGCGCCAGCAGCGTACAGACTAGCGGGAGGCTCTACGAGCAGTACTTC.

This clone was recorded once. The chain uses TRBV4-1 and TRBJ2-2; 9 bases are shared with TRBD2. In germline, CDR1 is MGHRA, CDR2 YSYEKL. The CDR3 contains 18 residues. The V and J ends lost 5 bases and 2 bases, in that order; junction bases with no gene match: 12. The DNA for the CDR3 is TGCGCCAGCAGCTGGGGGCACCTAGCGGGAACAAACACCGGGGAGCTGTTTTTT. This translates into CASSWGHLAGTNTGELFF.

The CDR3, as DNA: TGTGCCAGAACAACTTTAGAGCGGGCTACCTACGAGCAGTACTTC. This gives the protein CARTTLERATYEQYF. This chain joins TRBV5-6 and TRBJ2-7; D possibly corresponds to TRBD2 (6 bases). Trimming took 8 bases from V and 2 from J, leaving 20 bases between them. Germline values: CDR1 SGHDT, CDR2 YYEEEE. The CDR3 has 15 amino acids.

The chain combines TRBV5-1 with TRBJ2-1, with a weak D call TRBD2 (5 bases). The germline V gene has CDR1 SGHRS and CDR2 YFSETQ. Trimming cost V 0 bases and J 6 bases, with 13 bases left between them. This CDR3 is 15 amino acids long. The CDR3 region is CASSLVAGFINEQFF. The DNA of the CDR3 is TGCGCCAGCAGCTTGGTGGCGGGTTTCATCAATGAGCAGTTCTTC.

The rearrangement links TRBV9 to TRBJ2-1; 7 positions match TRBD2. Germline V gene lookup returns CDR1 SGDLS and CDR2 YYNGEE. The CDR3 runs to 16 residues. V gave up 3 bases and J gave up 4 bases; unmatched junction bases: 10. The CDR3 sequence: CASSAPSGTKYNEQFF. The CDR3 region has the DNA TGTGCCAGCAGCGCCCCATCCGGGACTAAGTACAATGAGCAGTTCTTC.